This T cell receptor beta chain was identified in a study of cytomegalovirus exposure and HLA in healthy donors. Study results and limitations: Reportedly, HLA-A and HLA-B alleles of most subjects were accurately predicted from TCR beta. Common viral pathogens seemed, in a later analysis, to connect with several of the most significant clusters. A few of the chains that were CMV-associated were confirmed in vitro to be specific for CMV antigens.

Worth noting for this clone: What it binds is not known.

Both 60 Vbeta primers and 13 Jbeta primers went into the PCR. The method was immunoSEQ multiplex PCR; TCRdb's version includes in-frame clones alone and lacks a portion of them. The repertoire holds about 200,000 clones, with around 85% as singletons. From germline, CDR1 is MDHEN and CDR2 SYDVKM. There are 17 residues in the CDR3. Between the trimmed V and J ends, which lost 3 bases and 7 bases, there was a span of 22 bases. V and J are TRBV28 and TRBJ1-5, with D perhaps matching TRBD1 (6 bases). Sequencing was carried out using PBMCs. The receptor comes from a woman between 50 and 59 years old in good health and CMV-seronegative. The CDR3 DNA follows: TGTGCCAGCAGTTTCCGGGTGCTAATGGTGAGGGGGCAGCCCCAGCATTTT. Amino acids: CASSFRVLMVRGQPQHF.